The 12 T cell receptor beta chains below come from one sample, sequenced in a study of metastatic and nonmetastatic thyroid tumors. MiXCR re-clonotyped the PCR reads for TCRdb. The sample carries around 24,000 clones, about 24% recorded once. Prior to thyroid surgery, none of the patients had received any treatment. The sample was tumor tissue. The receptors come from a male donor with papillary thyroid cancer or a benign thyroid nodule (not recorded which). Some clones in this sample may be carry-over from other donors' samples.

The chain joins TRBV7-9 to TRBJ2-1; D perhaps matches TRBD2 (6 bases). This CDR3 has 14 residues. Germline V CDR1 and CDR2: SEHNR, FQNEAQ (reference sequence). Trimming took off 1 base at V and 7 bases at J, with 11 bases between the two ends. The CDR3, as DNA: TGTGCCAGCAGCTTAGGGGGGGACGAAAATGAGCAGTTCTTC. Encoded protein: CASSLGGDENEQFF.

This clone was observed many times. The CDR3: CAWSVRQGREKLFF. CDR3 DNA: TGTGCCTGGAGTGTACGACAGGGTCGGGAAAAACTGTTTTTT. The rearrangement uses TRBV30 and TRBJ1-4; 7 bases fit TRBD1. This CDR3 is built from 14 residues. Trimming cost V 0 bases and J 8 bases; bases outside gene matches: 6. The germline gives CDR1 GTSNPN, CDR2 SVGIG (reference sequence).

This clone was observed at least ten times. This chain links TRBV10-2 with TRBJ2-7, with D uncertain. V lost 5 bases to trimming and J lost 5 bases, with 13 bases between them. In germline, CDR1 is WSHSY, CDR2 SAAADI. CDR3 length equals 13 residues. As DNA, the CDR3 is TGCGCCAGCAGTAGGTACCCTATCGACGAGCAGTACTTC. Translating it yields CASSRYPIDEQYF.

This clone was observed at least ten times. This chain links TRBV4-3 with TRBJ2-7; D unclear. The CDR3 has 14 residues. Germline loops: CDR1 LGHNA, CDR2 YSLEER. Trimming shortened V by 0 bases and J by 2 bases, and 8 bases separated the two germline ends. The CDR3 DNA is TGCGCCAGCAGCCAAGATTCCGCAACCTACGAGCAGTACTTC. It codes for CASSQDSATYEQYF.

Concerning this clone: A much larger clone lies one base from this, so it may be a read error. The CDR3 nucleotides are TGTGCCAGCAGCGCTAGGTACGGTAGCGGAGAGACCCAGTACTTC. Translation: CASSARYGSGETQYF. The gene calls are TRBV7-9 and TRBJ2-5; tentative D call: TRBD2 (6 bases). Germline V gene data show CDR1 as SEHNR and CDR2 as FQNEAQ (reference sequence). The V and J ends lost 5 bases and 4 bases respectively, with 17 bases between them. CDR3 length: 15 residues.

In this sample, this clone turned up many times. This chain uses TRBV7-2 with TRBJ2-7, with 8 bases matching TRBD2. The junction had 3 bases not matched to a gene; V was cut back by 5 bases and J by 0 bases. The germline V gene has CDR1 SGHTA and CDR2 FQGNSA. The CDR3 length is 14 residues. The CDR3 is CASSPREGSYEQYF. The CDR3 DNA sequence: TGTGCCAGCAGCCCTCGGGAGGGCTCCTACGAGCAGTACTTC.

This clone was seen a handful of times. The chain recombines TRBV6-2 or TRBV6-3 with TRBJ2-2; 7 bases agree with TRBD2. Germline-derived CDR1 and CDR2 are MNHEY and SVGEGT. The junction had 11 bases not matched to a gene; V was cut back by 3 bases and J by 4 bases. This CDR3 has 17 residues. For the CDR3, the DNA is TGTGCCAGCAGTTATCGGAGGGGCGGCGGGAGCACCGGGGAGCTGTTTTTT. It specifies CASSYRRGGGSTGELFF.

Points on this clone: One end of the junction varies from germline; a read error may be responsible. This chain connects TRBV6-5 to TRBJ2-1, with 7 bases matching TRBD2. The germline V gene encodes CDR1 MNHEY and CDR2 SVGAGI. The CDR3 extends over 14 amino acids. The CDR3 protein is CANSWGGTGNEQFF. CDR3 DNA sequence: TGTGCCAACAGTTGGGGGGGAACAGGCAATGAGCAGTTCTTC.

In this sample, this clone turned up many times. This may stem from a read error, because a much larger clone lies one nucleotide away. The genes are TRBV20-1 and TRBJ2-7; 9 bases fit TRBD1. This CDR3 is built from 19 residues. Germline assignment: CDR1 DFQATT and CDR2 SNEGSKA (reference sequence). CDR3 amino acids: CSARGGWVPTTGGGYEQYF. CDR3 sequence (DNA): TGCAGTGCCAGAGGAGGATGGGTGCCCACGACAGGGGGAGGCTACGAGCAGTACTTC.

This clone was seen a few times. A much bigger clone sits one base away, suggesting this may be a read error. V and J are TRBV29-1 and TRBJ2-7; possibly TRBD2 for D (6 bases). CDR3 length: 13 residues. V was trimmed by 7 bases and J by 3 bases, leaving 16 bases between them. Germline CDR1 is SQVTM and CDR2 is ANQGSEA. CDR3 protein: CSAGTGGIYEQYF. As DNA, the CDR3 is TGCAGCGCGGGGACTGGCGGGATCTACGAGCAGTACTTC.

In this sample, this clone turned up many times. Other nucleotide sequences from this sample produce the same CDR3. V gene TRBV4-2 combines with J gene TRBJ2-7; maybe TRBD2 (5 bases). Trimming took off 0 bases at V and 2 bases at J, with 11 bases between the two ends. The CDR3 extends over 15 amino acids. The germline CDR1 and CDR2 sequences are LGHNA and YNFKEQ. The CDR3: CASSQEWTEAYEQYF. In nucleotides, the CDR3 is TGTGCCAGCAGCCAAGAGTGGACGGAGGCCTACGAGCAGTACTTC.

Many counts were recorded for this clone. V gene TRBV6-4 combines with J gene TRBJ2-3; 9 bases map to TRBD1. The CDR3 has 14 amino acids. V was clipped by 5 bases and J by 3 bases; unmatched bases: 3. Per the germline V gene, CDR1 is MRHNA and CDR2 is SNTAGT. The CDR3: CASSRTGETDTQYF. CDR3 coding DNA: TGTGCCAGCAGTCGGACAGGGGAGACAGATACGCAGTATTTT.